This paragraph reports one TCR beta chain. The antigen is undetermined. These data come from a study of cytotoxic CD8 clonotypes in ibrutinib-treated CLL. Data came from immunoSEQ multiplex PCR; TCRdb stores just in-frame clones and leaves some out. This table holds about 270,000 clones, around 69% found once. Study outcomes and limitations: Circulating CD8+ T-cell counts were tracked by baseline clonality, which exceeded that of age-matched healthy donors. The study sampled sustained-remission and progressing patients at different times.

The authors obtained roughly 1.8 micrograms of genomic DNA from cryopreserved PBMCs for TCR beta libraries. V was clipped by 1 base and J by 0 bases, with 9 bases between them. CDR1 SEHNR and CDR2 FQNEAQ come from the germline V gene (reference sequence). The CDR3 totals 15 residues. Sequenced material: PBMCs, taken at disease progression, from a patient treated with ibrutinib. The genes are TRBV7-9 and TRBJ1-2; no clear D. This clonotype was sampled from a human donor with chronic lymphocytic leukemia. The CDR3 region is CASSLGPTANYGYTF. The CDR3 region has the DNA TGTGCCAGCAGCTTAGGGCCGACCGCTAACTATGGCTACACCTTC. Drawing the rest from reference TRBV7-9 and TRBJ1-2, the complete variable domain is DTGVSQNPRHKITKRGQNVTFRCDPISEHNRLYWYRQTLGQGPEFLTYFQNEAQLEKSRLLSDRFSAERPKGSFSTLEIQRTEQGDSAMYLCASSLGPTANYGYTFGSGTRLTVV.